The clone carrying this T cell receptor beta chain was seen a single time. Germline values: CDR1 LNHNV, CDR2 YYDKDF (reference sequence). This CDR3 region has 16 residues. The V gene end was trimmed by 0 bases and the J gene end by 1 base; junction bases not matched to a gene: 5. Enrolled during active infection, Seattle patients were then followed longitudinally. This sample is part of a study of blood T cell repertoires in COVID-19. Study background: Samples representing acute and convalescent COVID-19 were sourced from the United States, Italy and Spain.

Generated by immunoSEQ multiplex PCR, the TCRdb table keeps only in-frame clones and is missing some. The sample carries tens of thousands of clones, roughly 90% recorded once. This rearrangement joins TRBV15 to TRBJ2-7; 8 bases fit TRBD2. The TCR was taken from a man aged 45-65 years with COVID-19, enrolled during active disease. Material for sequencing was peripheral blood. CDR3 sequence: CATSRERTSGSYEQYF. Here the CDR3 DNA reads TGTGCCACCAGCAGAGAACGAACTAGCGGATCCTACGAGCAGTACTTC. The whole variable domain, filled in from reference TRBV15 and TRBJ2-7, reads DAMVIQNPRYQVTQFGKPVTLSCSQTLNHNVMYWYQQKSSQAPKLLFHYYDKDFNNEADTPDNFQSRRPNTSFCFLDIRSPGLGDTAMYLCATSRERTSGSYEQYFGPGTRLTVT.